This TCR beta chain appears in the sequencing data of a study of blood T cell repertoires in COVID-19. Study as a whole: PBMCs, B-cell-depleted T cells, or T cells provided the cDNA or gDNA that made up the material.

CDR1 and CDR2 (germline): GTSNPN, SVGIG (reference sequence). CDR3 size: 13 residues. The V and J ends lost 5 bases and 5 bases, in that order; junction bases with no gene match: 4. Original analysis: Counts of nucleated cells, estimated from reference gene primer amplification, were obtained. Using immunoSEQ multiplex PCR, the repertoire was profiled, and TCRdb retains in-frame clones only, with some absent. The DNA was the basis for D and trimming; V, J and clone size are from that table. The table records under 350,000 clones, about nine tenths of them present only once. Input material: peripheral blood. The V and J genes are TRBV30 and TRBJ2-7; 12 bases map to TRBD1. The receptor comes from a woman aged 25 to 45 with COVID-19, enrolled during active disease. The CDR3, as DNA: TGTGCCTGGTGGGACAGGGGGCTAGACGAGCAGTACTTC. Translation gives CAWWDRGLDEQYF.